Below, one TCR beta chain is given with its context. This clone's antigen is unknown. The record has no base qualities; no much larger clone is one base away. The data stem from a study of vaccination effects on CD4 cells after COVID-19 (dated by TCRdb to the early 2020s). Turning to the overall study: In the ViraFEST assay, PBMC were stimulated with viral peptide pools, and TCR sequencing was then used to find antigen-specific CD4+ T cell clonotypes based on their expansion. Post-vaccine samples across the study were collected a median of 72 days after the second dose, with a range of 14 to 241. Approximately 2 million PBMC per well were cultured with 10 ug/ml peptides in IMDM containing roughly 5% human AB serum, approximately 10 IU/ml IL-2 and gentamicin. In both COVID-19 convalescent patients and infection-naive vaccine recipients, the study compared SARS-CoV-2 spike-specific CD4+ TCR repertoires from before mRNA vaccination with those from after it. A total of nine to ten COVID-19 convalescent patients and several SARS-CoV-2-naive healthy vaccine recipients were included in the full study. Cultures from other donors in the study were sequenced with the Oncomine TCR Beta short-read assay on an Illumina iSeq 100.

The CDR3 holds 13 amino acids from the cysteine to the phenylalanine. Only the CDR3 part of the read is kept: 39 bases, read in frame from the first base. Cut back by 2 bases and 6 bases, the V and J ends lie 11 bases apart. From a lookup of the germline V gene, CDR1 and CDR2 are SGHRS and YFSETQ. Library generation was performed with the immunoSEQ multiplex PCR assay. DNA from the cultured, isolated CD4+ T cells was subjected to TCR beta CDR3 sequencing. The authors' analysis ran thus. Non-productive TCR sequences were removed and reads were trimmed to the CDR3 region, keeping CDR3s of at least 7 amino acids. The MANAFEST web app was used to pick out antigen-specific clonotypes by comparing their expansion in peptide wells with that in reference cultures. For clones to be considered positive, expansion at FDR<0.05 versus reference and all other wells, an odds ratio above 5, and a frequency above 0.1% in two replicate wells were required. A clonotype was called cross-reactive if it was significantly expanded both in SARS-CoV-2 spike wells and in at least one common cold coronavirus spike condition. CDR3 similarity was assessed by Levenshtein distance using the stringdist R package, and unrooted trees were constructed with ape in R 3.6.1. TCRdb's version of the immuneACCESS table is confined to in-frame rearrangements and falls short of the full clone set. An unresolved V gene accounts for under half of the shortfall where checked; the remainder is of unknown origin. The DNA was the basis for D and trimming; V, J and clone size are from that table. In all, the sample holds around 66,000 clones, and 70% to 85% of those were seen once. In total, the top ten clones hold roughly 2% of the sample.

After around 10 days of culture, CD4+ T cells were isolated with the EasySep CD4+ T cell isolation kit. Participants received two doses of either the BNT162b2 or the mRNA-1273 mRNA SARS-CoV-2 vaccine. Healthy vaccine recipients had no prior SARS-CoV-2 infection, confirmed by negative nucleocapsid antibodies before and after vaccination. On days 3 and 7, half of the culture medium was replaced with fresh IL-2-containing medium. Unless otherwise noted, each peptide stimulation condition was cultured in triplicate wells. Using Ficoll-Paque Plus gradient centrifugation, PBMC were separated from whole blood and then either used fresh or cryopreserved at -140C. Genomic DNA was extracted from cultured CD4+ T cells with the QIAamp micro DNA kit. What the authors observed across the whole study: The study was limited by a small number of convalescent patients, and early post-infection timepoints were lacking. In healthy vaccine recipients, vaccine-induced clones were almost all SARS-CoV-2 mono-reactive, with only 1 of 255 cross-reactive with common cold coronaviruses. Marked clonal contraction was observed in both infection-induced and vaccine-induced clones at late post-vaccination timepoints, consistent with waning T cell responses.

The chain uses TRBV5-1 and TRBJ1-2; a confident D gene designation cannot be given. The starting material was CD4+ T cells from PBMCs cultured without peptide, obtained after COVID-19 vaccination. This TCR was sampled from a human donor who received a COVID-19 vaccine. The CDR3 reads as follows: CASSFTAEDGYTF. The DNA sequence is given as TGCGCCAGCAGCTTTACAGCTGAGGATGGCTACACCTTC.